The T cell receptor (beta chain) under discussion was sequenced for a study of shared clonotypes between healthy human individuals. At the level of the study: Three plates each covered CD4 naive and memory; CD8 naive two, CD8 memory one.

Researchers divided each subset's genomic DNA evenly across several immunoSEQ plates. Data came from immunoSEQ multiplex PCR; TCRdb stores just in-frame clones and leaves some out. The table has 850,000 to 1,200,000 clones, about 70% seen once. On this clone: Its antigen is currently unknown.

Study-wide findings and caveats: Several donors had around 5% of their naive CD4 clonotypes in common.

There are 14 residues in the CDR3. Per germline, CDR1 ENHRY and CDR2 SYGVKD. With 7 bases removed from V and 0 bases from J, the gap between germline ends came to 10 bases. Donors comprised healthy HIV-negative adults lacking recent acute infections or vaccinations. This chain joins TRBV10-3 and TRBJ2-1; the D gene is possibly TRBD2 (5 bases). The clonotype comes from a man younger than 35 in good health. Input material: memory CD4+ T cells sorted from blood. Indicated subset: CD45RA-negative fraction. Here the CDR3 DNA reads TGTGCCATCAAAGCGAGCGGCTCCTACAATGAGCAGTTCTTC. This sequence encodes CAIKASGSYNEQFF.